This T cell receptor (beta chain) was sequenced for a study of blood T cell repertoires in COVID-19. Study information: PBMCs, B-cell-depleted T cells, or T cells provided the cDNA or gDNA that made up the material.

Repertoires were generated with immunoSEQ multiplex PCR, while TCRdb's copy carries only in-frame clones and drops some. The data hold some 220,000 clones, with nearly 85% observed a single time. Germline CDR1 is LNHDA and CDR2 is SQIVND (reference sequence). The CDR3 contains 16 residues. Between the trimmed V and J ends, which lost 5 bases and 2 bases, there was a span of 17 bases. The TCR sequence derives from a human donor in a cohort sampled during active COVID-19. The J gene is TRBJ2-3, the V gene TRBV19; maybe TRBD2 (5 bases). Sequences were obtained from peripheral blood. DNA of the CDR3: TGTGCCAGTAGTCGCGGCGGAGAGGGTTTCACAGATACGCAGTATTTT. Translation: CASSRGGEGFTDTQYF.